This T cell receptor (beta chain) was identified during a study of PD-L1 blockade in urothelial cancer. The sample's time point: pretreatment peripheral blood. This clone was recorded a few times. The sample carries other DNA sequences with the same CDR3. Clones were read by immunoSEQ multiplex PCR, and TCRdb kept only the in-frame ones, dropping some. The table records almost 50,000 clones, around 84% of them present only once. The CDR3 covers 13 residues. Germline values: CDR1 LNHDA, CDR2 SQIVND (reference sequence). V was pared by 6 bases and J by 5 bases, with 13 bases between. This chain uses TRBV19 with TRBJ1-1; D might be TRBD1 (6 bases). The sequence was collected from a man between 65 and 80 years old with urothelial cancer. Sequenced here: PBMCs, sampled around atezolizumab (anti-PD-L1) treatment. CDR3 amino acids: CASSTGRGTEAFF. Here the CDR3 DNA reads TGTGCCAGTAGCACAGGGAGAGGGACTGAAGCTTTCTTT. Supplemented by reference TRBV19 and TRBJ1-1, the full variable domain reads DGGITQSPKYLFRKEGQNVTLSCEQNLNHDAMYWYRQDPGQGLRLIYYSQIVNDFQKGDIAEGYSVSREKKESFPLTVTSAQKNPTAFYLCASSTGRGTEAFFGQGTRLTVV.